One sample yielded the 8 T cell receptor beta chains listed below, sequenced in a study of blood T cell repertoires in COVID-19. Data came from immunoSEQ multiplex PCR; TCRdb stores just in-frame clones and leaves some out. The sample includes about 280,000 clones, roughly 86% of them seen just once. Sample: peripheral blood. These receptors were taken from a man younger than 30 with active or convalescent COVID-19.

J is TRBJ1-1 and V is TRBV7-2; D gene unclear. Trimming stripped 2 bases from V and 9 bases from J, with 10 bases between. The CDR3 length is 12 residues. The germline gives CDR1 SGHTA, CDR2 FQGNSA. The CDR3 sequence is CASSLRGQKAFF. The CDR3 DNA reads as TGTGCCAGCAGCTTAAGAGGGCAGAAAGCTTTCTTT.

Regarding this clone: Other DNA sequences in the sample encode the same CDR3. The J gene is TRBJ1-2, the V gene TRBV10-2; TRBD1 might be the D (5 bases). The length of the CDR3 is 13 residues. V lost 0 bases and J lost 4, with 6 bases in between. Germline V CDR1 and CDR2: WSHSY, SAAADI. As DNA, the CDR3 is TGCGCCAGCAGTGAGTCGCAGGGCTATGGCTACACCTTC. It encodes CASSESQGYGYTF.

J is TRBJ2-7 and V is TRBV2, with D possibly being TRBD2 (6 bases). The CDR3 is 12 amino acids. Germline CDR1 is SNHLY and CDR2 is FYNNEI. Trimming pared 3 bases from V and 7 bases from J, leaving 10 bases between. CDR3 nucleotide sequence: TGTGCCAGCAGTGAGAGGCGGGGAGAGCAGTACTTC. Translating gives CASSERRGEQYF. Full variable domain (rest looked up from reference TRBV2 and TRBJ2-7): EPEVTQTPSHQVTQMGQEVILRCVPISNHLYFYWYRQILGQKVEFLVSFYNNEISEKSEIFDDQFSVERPDGSNFTLKIRSTKLEDSAMYFCASSERRGEQYFGPGTRLTVT.

V is TRBV4-1 and J is TRBJ1-2, with D perhaps matching TRBD1 (6 bases). The CDR3 has 14 amino acids. Trimming cost V 5 bases and J 4 bases, with 14 bases left between them. Germline CDR1 and CDR2: MGHRA and YSYEKL. The DNA of the CDR3 is TGCGCCAGCAGCTATCCAGGGGCAAGCTATGGCTACACCTTC. Translating it yields CASSYPGASYGYTF.

This chain connects TRBV6-2 or TRBV6-3 to TRBJ1-5; TRBD1 agrees at 7 bases. Germline V lookup: CDR1 MNHEY, CDR2 SVGEGT. V shed 4 bases and J 7 bases; nucleotides not matched to a gene: 7. This CDR3 has 14 residues. CDR3 DNA sequence: TGTGCCAGCAGTTTGACAGGGTCGTGGCAGCCCCAGCATTTT. The encoded protein is CASSLTGSWQPQHF.

The V gene is TRBV30, the J gene TRBJ2-5, with a weak D call TRBD1 (6 bases). The V and J ends lost 0 bases and 10 bases respectively, with 9 bases between them. CDR1 is GTSNPN, CDR2 SVGIG, per germline (reference sequence). The CDR3 runs to 11 residues. The chain's CDR3 is CAWSVCRGQYF. CDR3 DNA sequence: TGTGCCTGGAGTGTATGCAGGGGCCAGTACTTC.

This chain links TRBV27 with TRBJ1-1, with D perhaps matching TRBD1 (6 bases). The V and J ends lost 8 bases and 3 bases respectively, with 19 bases between them. Germline V CDR1 and CDR2: MNHEY, SMNVEV (reference sequence). This CDR3 is 15 amino acids long. CDR3 DNA sequence: TGTGCCAGCTGCCCATCCGGGGGGCTAGACACTGAAGCTTTCTTT. It translates to CASCPSGGLDTEAFF.

The genes are TRBV19 and TRBJ1-5; tentative D call: TRBD1 (6 bases). The CDR3 consists of 16 residues. Per germline, CDR1 LNHDA and CDR2 SQIVND (reference sequence). Trimming took off 4 bases at V and 0 bases at J, with 13 bases between the two ends. CDR3 in DNA: TGTGCCAGTAGTAGAAGGACAGCCTATAGCAATCAGCCCCAGCATTTT. Translation: CASSRRTAYSNQPQHF.